One and the same sample provided the 18 T cell receptor beta chains below, sequenced in a study of T cell responses to AZD1222 COVID-19 vaccine (dated by TCRdb to the early 2020s). The meaning of the sample's time point label: baseline before first vaccination. The treatment or condition label here, explained by the study, means: meningococcal conjugate vaccine given as trial control. Library preparation used the immunoSEQ multiplex PCR assay. Held by TCRdb, this immuneACCESS table contains in-frame sequences only and omits some clones. Under half of the omission traces to an unresolved V gene where checked; the cause of the rest is unknown. For this sample there are 65,000 to 95,000 clones; around 92% appear just once. The top ten constitute 5.5% to 9% of the sample. This specimen was peripheral blood, taken on day 0 of MenACWY control vaccination. The receptors shown here come from an adult in good health.

This chain connects TRBV7-2 to TRBJ2-7; 9 positions match TRBD2. Trimming removed 1 base from V and 4 bases from J; junction bases left unmatched: 8. In germline, CDR1 is SGHTA, CDR2 FQGNSA. CDR3 length: 16 amino acids. DNA for the CDR3: TGTGCCAGCAGCTTAGGAGCGGGGGGTTCGAATTACGAGCAGTACTTC. Amino acids: CASSLGAGGSNYEQYF.

The chain combines TRBV5-4 with TRBJ2-7; 7 bases are shared with TRBD1. Germline trimming cut 3 bases from V and 0 bases from J; bases unmatched to any gene: 6. CDR3 length: 15 amino acids. Germline CDR1 is SGHNT and CDR2 is YYREEE (reference sequence). The CDR3 nucleotides are TGTGCCAGCAGCTATGGACAGGTGAGCTCCTACGAGCAGTACTTC. It encodes CASSYGQVSSYEQYF.

The CDR3 reads CAWSVRSSGANVLTF. CDR3 DNA: TGTGCCTGGAGTGTACGCTCCTCTGGGGCCAACGTCCTGACTTTC. The chain uses TRBV30 and TRBJ2-6, with D unresolved. The CDR3 length is 15 residues. Trimming removed 0 bases from V and 0 bases from J, with 6 bases in between. Germline loops: CDR1 GTSNPN, CDR2 SVGIG (reference sequence).

The chain has TRBV11-2 and TRBJ2-1, with D possibly matching TRBD2 (6 bases). The CDR3 covers 11 residues. Germline CDR1 and CDR2: SGHAT and FQNNGV. Trimming took off 1 base at V and 15 bases at J, with 10 bases between the two ends. The CDR3 DNA sequence: TGTGCCAGCAGCTTAGGGGGGGAGTCGTTCTTC. Amino acids: CASSLGGESFF. Using reference TRBV11-2 and TRBJ2-1 for the parts outside the CDR3, the full variable domain is EAGVAQSPRYKIIEKRQSVAFWCNPISGHATLYWYQQILGQGPKLLIQFQNNGVVDDSQLPKDRFSAERLKGVDSTLKIQPAKLEDSAVYLCASSLGGESFFGPGTRLTVL.

V gene TRBV2 combines with J gene TRBJ2-2; D call uncertain. Trimming took off 4 bases at V and 6 bases at J, with 18 bases between the two ends. The germline V gene has CDR1 SNHLY and CDR2 FYNNEI. This CDR3 contains 16 residues. The CDR3 nucleotides read TGTGCCAGCAGTGGGACCCGGGTCCCCAGTGCCGGGGAGCTGTTTTTT. It encodes CASSGTRVPSAGELFF.

This chain uses TRBV4-3 with TRBJ2-7; unclear D gene. The V end lost 2 bases, the J end lost 3 bases, and 8 bases lay between the germline ends. This CDR3 comprises 13 residues. Germline V lookup: CDR1 LGHNA, CDR2 YSLEER. The CDR3 sequence is CASSQQPSYEQYF. For the CDR3, the DNA is TGCGCCAGCAGCCAACAGCCAAGCTACGAGCAGTACTTC.

The rearrangement uses TRBV7-2 and TRBJ1-4, with D perhaps matching TRBD1 (6 bases). Germline CDR1 is SGHTA and CDR2 is FQGNSA. V was pared by 3 bases and J by 2 bases, with 10 bases between. This CDR3 is built from 15 residues. CDR3 DNA sequence: TGTGCCAGCAGCTTTAGGGGGATTACTAATGAAAAACTGTTTTTT. It encodes CASSFRGITNEKLFF.

The chain links TRBV7-2 to TRBJ2-3; no firm D call. This CDR3 spans 14 amino acids. The germline V gene encodes CDR1 SGHTA and CDR2 FQGNSA. Between the trimmed V and J ends, which lost 2 bases and 2 bases, there was a span of 8 bases. The DNA for the CDR3 is TGTGCCAGCAGCTTACTTCATTCCACAGATACGCAGTATTTT. This encodes CASSLLHSTDTQYF.

The V and J genes are TRBV3-1 (or the pseudogene TRBV3-2) and TRBJ1-1; TRBD1 agrees at 7 bases. CDR1 is LGHDT, CDR2 YNNKEL, per germline (reference sequence). J gave up 3 bases and V 4 bases, and 5 bases lay outside the gene matches. The CDR3 covers 14 residues. The CDR3 sequence: CASSPRTGDTEAFF. DNA for the CDR3: TGTGCCAGCAGCCCCCGGACAGGTGACACTGAAGCTTTCTTT.

The chain links TRBV4-3 to TRBJ2-1, with TRBD2 as a possible D gene (6 bases). This CDR3 contains 16 residues. In germline, CDR1 is LGHNA, CDR2 YSLEER. V lost 5 bases to trimming and J lost 2 bases, with 16 bases between them. The CDR3 sequence is CASSLNLEGPYNEQFF. For the CDR3, the DNA is TGCGCCAGCAGCTTAAATCTGGAGGGCCCCTACAATGAGCAGTTCTTC.

In this sample, this clone turned up a few times. The chain recombines TRBV28 with TRBJ2-3; a possible D gene is TRBD2 (6 bases). V gave up 6 bases and J gave up 3 bases, with 7 bases separating them. Germline CDR1 and CDR2: MDHEN and SYDVKM. This CDR3 is built from 12 residues. The CDR3 DNA reads TGTGCCAGCAGGACTAGGACAGATACGCAGTATTTT. It specifies CASRTRTDTQYF. The variable domain in full, completed from reference TRBV28 and TRBJ2-3, reads DVKVTQSSRYLVKRTGEKVFLECVQDMDHENMFWYRQDPGLGLRLIYFSYDVKMKEKGDIPEGYSVSREKKERFSLILESASTNQTSMYLCASRTRTDTQYFGPGTRLTVL.

The chain has TRBV12-3 or TRBV12-4 and TRBJ2-1, with a possible D match to TRBD2 (5 bases). The CDR3 length is 12 residues. V lost 6 bases and J lost 9, with 12 bases in between. CDR3 sequence reads: CASSRGFGEQFF. For the CDR3, the DNA is TGTGCCAGCAGCCGGGGATTTGGTGAGCAGTTCTTC.

The V call is TRBV19, the J call TRBJ1-5; D unclear. V shed 5 bases and J shed 3 bases, with 5 bases lying between them. Looked up from germline, CDR1 is LNHDA and CDR2 is SQIVND (reference sequence). This CDR3 region has 12 residues. Here the CDR3 DNA reads TGTGCCAGTAGTTTCCCCAATCAGCCCCAGCATTTT. This translates into CASSFPNQPQHF.

The chain's CDR3 is CASQELGNEQFF. CDR3 nucleotide sequence: TGTGCCAGCCAAGAACTGGGCAATGAGCAGTTCTTC. The chain links TRBV2 to TRBJ2-1; D unresolved. Germline assignment: CDR1 SNHLY and CDR2 FYNNEI. This CDR3 spans 12 amino acids. Trimming took 8 bases from V and 6 from J, leaving 11 bases between them. Full variable domain (outside the CDR3, taken from reference TRBV2 and TRBJ2-1): EPEVTQTPSHQVTQMGQEVILRCVPISNHLYFYWYRQILGQKVEFLVSFYNNEISEKSEIFDDQFSVERPDGSNFTLKIRSTKLEDSAMYFCASQELGNEQFFGPGTRLTVL.

The chain links TRBV7-9 to TRBJ1-2, with 7 bases aligning to TRBD1. The CDR3 contains 14 residues. With 7 bases clipped from V and 4 bases from J, the junction kept 9 bases outside the gene matches. Germline V gene data show CDR1 as SEHNR and CDR2 as FQNEAQ (reference sequence). The CDR3: CASNTMRGPYGYTF. DNA of the CDR3: TGTGCCAGCAACACCATGAGGGGGCCCTATGGCTACACCTTC.

The rearrangement joins TRBV30 to TRBJ2-7, with no clear D. Germline V lookup: CDR1 GTSNPN, CDR2 SVGIG (reference sequence). Trimming left V 0 bases short and J 2 bases short, with 5 bases between. The CDR3 has 12 residues. The CDR3 is CAWSVRPYEQYF. CDR3 DNA sequence: TGTGCCTGGAGTGTACGACCCTACGAGCAGTACTTC.

This rearrangement joins TRBV11-2 to TRBJ1-6; D might be TRBD1 (5 bases). The germline V gene has CDR1 SGHAT and CDR2 FQNNGV. The CDR3 contains 14 residues. The V end was cut by 5 bases, the J end by 9 bases, with 14 bases between. The CDR3 reads CASSAGGSSSPLHF. The CDR3 region has the DNA TGTGCCAGCAGCGCGGGGGGTTCGTCTTCACCCCTCCACTTT.

The CDR3 nucleotides are TGTGCCAGCAGCTTCGGGACAGGGGGTTCCTACGAGCAGTACTTC. Protein sequence: CASSFGTGGSYEQYF. The V gene is TRBV7-8, the J gene TRBJ2-7; 11 nucleotides match TRBD1. Trimming removed 3 bases from V and 1 base from J; junction bases left unmatched: 2. Germline CDR1 is SGHVS and CDR2 is FQNEAQ. The CDR3 runs to 15 residues.